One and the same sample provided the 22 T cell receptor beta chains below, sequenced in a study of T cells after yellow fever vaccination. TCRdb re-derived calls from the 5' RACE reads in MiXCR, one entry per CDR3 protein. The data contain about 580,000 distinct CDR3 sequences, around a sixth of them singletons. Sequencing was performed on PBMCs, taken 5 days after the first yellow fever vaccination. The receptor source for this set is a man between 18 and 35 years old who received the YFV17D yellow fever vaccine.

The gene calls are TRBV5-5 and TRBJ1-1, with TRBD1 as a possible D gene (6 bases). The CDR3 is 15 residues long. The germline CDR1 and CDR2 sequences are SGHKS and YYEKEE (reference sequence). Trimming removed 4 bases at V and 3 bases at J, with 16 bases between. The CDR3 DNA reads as TGTGCCAGCAGCCAGGTGACAGGCTCGGACACTGAAGCTTTCTTT. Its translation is CASSQVTGSDTEAFF.

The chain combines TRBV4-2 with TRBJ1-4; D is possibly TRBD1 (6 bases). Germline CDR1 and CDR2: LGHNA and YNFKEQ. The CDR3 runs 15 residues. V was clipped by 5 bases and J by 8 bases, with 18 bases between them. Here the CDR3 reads CASSGEGGDFEKLFF. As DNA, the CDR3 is TGTGCCAGCAGCGGGGAGGGGGGGGATTTCGAAAAACTGTTTTTT.

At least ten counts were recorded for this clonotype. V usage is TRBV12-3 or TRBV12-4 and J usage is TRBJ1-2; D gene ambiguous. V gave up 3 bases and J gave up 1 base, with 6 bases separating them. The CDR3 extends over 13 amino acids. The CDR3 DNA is TGTGCCAGCAGTTTGACGGTTAACTATGGCTACACCTTC. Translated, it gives CASSLTVNYGYTF.

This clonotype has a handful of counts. The CDR3 loop is CASTPDQPDQPQHF. The CDR3 DNA is TGTGCCAGCACCCCTGATCAACCCGATCAGCCCCAGCATTTT. This chain links TRBV12-3 or TRBV12-4 with TRBJ1-5, with D unclear. V lost 7 bases, J lost 5 bases, and 15 bases lay in between. The length of the CDR3 is 14 residues.

The CDR3 here is CASSFSRRGAYEQYF. The CDR3 coding sequence is TGTGCCAGCAGTTTTAGCAGGCGGGGGGCCTACGAGCAGTACTTC. The chain joins TRBV27 to TRBJ2-7; 8 bases align to TRBD2. V lost 3 bases, J lost 2 bases, and 6 bases stayed unmatched. This CDR3 is 15 amino acids long. Germline lookup yields CDR1 MNHEY and CDR2 SMNVEV (reference sequence).

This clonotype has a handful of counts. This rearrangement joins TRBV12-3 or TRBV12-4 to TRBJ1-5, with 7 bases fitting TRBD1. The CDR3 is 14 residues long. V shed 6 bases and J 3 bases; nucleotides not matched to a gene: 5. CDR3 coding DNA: TGTGCCAGCAGCCGGGACAGTATCAATCAGCCCCAGCATTTT. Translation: CASSRDSINQPQHF.

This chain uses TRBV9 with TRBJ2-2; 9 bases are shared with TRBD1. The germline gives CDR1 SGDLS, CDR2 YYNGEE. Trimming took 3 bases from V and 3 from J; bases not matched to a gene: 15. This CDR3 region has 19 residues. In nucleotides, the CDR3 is TGTGCCAGCAGCGCACCAGGTGGCACGGGACAGGGTTACACCGGGGAGCTGTTTTTT. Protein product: CASSAPGGTGQGYTGELFF.

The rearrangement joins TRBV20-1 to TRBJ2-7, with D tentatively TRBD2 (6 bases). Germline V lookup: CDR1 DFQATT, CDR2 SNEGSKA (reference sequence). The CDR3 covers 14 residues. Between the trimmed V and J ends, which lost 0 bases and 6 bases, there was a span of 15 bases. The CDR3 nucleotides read TGCAGTGCTAGAGACGGCGGGGCGGTAGCCGAGCAGTACTTC. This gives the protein CSARDGGAVAEQYF.

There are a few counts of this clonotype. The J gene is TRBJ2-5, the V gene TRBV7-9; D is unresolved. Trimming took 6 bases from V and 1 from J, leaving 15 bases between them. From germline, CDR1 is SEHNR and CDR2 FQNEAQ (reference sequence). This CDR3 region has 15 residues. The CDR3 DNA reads TGTGCCAGCAGTCGGTCCTCCGTCGTCCAAGAGACCCAGTACTTC. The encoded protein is CASSRSSVVQETQYF.

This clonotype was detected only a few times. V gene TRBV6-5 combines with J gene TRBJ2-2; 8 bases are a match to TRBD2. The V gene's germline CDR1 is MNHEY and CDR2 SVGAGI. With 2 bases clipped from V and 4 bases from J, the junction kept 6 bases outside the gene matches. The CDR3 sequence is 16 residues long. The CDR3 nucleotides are TGTGCCAGCAGTTACCGACCGGGGGGGGCCACCGGGGAGCTGTTTTTT. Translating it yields CASSYRPGGATGELFF.

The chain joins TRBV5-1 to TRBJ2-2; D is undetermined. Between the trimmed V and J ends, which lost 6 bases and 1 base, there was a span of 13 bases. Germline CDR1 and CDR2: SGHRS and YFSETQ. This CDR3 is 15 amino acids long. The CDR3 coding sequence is TGCGCCAGCAACAACCCAGGTGGGAACACCGGGGAGCTGTTTTTT. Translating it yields CASNNPGGNTGELFF.

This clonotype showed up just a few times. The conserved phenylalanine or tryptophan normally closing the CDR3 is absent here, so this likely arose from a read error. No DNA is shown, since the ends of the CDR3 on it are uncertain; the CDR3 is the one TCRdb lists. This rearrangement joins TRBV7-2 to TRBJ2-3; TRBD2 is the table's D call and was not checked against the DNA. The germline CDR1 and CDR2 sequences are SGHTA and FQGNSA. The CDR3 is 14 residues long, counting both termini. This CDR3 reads CASSYNGLTPTPKV.

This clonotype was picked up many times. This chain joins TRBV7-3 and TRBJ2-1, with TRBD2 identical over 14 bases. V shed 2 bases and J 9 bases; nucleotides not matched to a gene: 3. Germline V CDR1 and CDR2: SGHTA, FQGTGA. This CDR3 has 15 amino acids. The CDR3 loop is CASSLGTSGGGEQFF. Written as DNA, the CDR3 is TGTGCCAGCAGCTTAGGGACTAGCGGGGGCGGTGAGCAGTTCTTC.

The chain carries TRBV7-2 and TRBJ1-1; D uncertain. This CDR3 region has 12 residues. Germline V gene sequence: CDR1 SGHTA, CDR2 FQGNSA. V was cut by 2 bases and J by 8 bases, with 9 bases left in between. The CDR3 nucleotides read TGTGCCAGCAGCTTAAACAGATTAGAAGCTTTCTTT. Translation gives CASSLNRLEAFF.

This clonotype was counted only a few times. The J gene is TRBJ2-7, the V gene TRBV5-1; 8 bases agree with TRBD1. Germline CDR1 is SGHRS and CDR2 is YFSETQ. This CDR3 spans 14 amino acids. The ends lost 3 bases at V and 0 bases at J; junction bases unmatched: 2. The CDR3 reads CASSWQGASYEQYF. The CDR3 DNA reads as TGCGCCAGCAGCTGGCAGGGGGCCTCCTACGAGCAGTACTTC.

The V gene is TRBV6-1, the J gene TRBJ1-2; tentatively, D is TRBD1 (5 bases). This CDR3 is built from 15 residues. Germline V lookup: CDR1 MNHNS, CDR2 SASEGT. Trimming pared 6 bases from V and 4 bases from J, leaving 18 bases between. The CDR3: CASRLMGRRAYGYTF. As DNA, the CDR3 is TGTGCCAGCAGATTGATGGGACGGCGAGCCTATGGCTACACCTTC.

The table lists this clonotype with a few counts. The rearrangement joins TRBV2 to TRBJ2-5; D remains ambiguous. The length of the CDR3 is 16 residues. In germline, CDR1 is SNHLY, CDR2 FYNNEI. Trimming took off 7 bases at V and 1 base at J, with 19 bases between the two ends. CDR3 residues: CASMKGRTTPQETQYF. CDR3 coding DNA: TGTGCCAGCATGAAGGGCCGAACTACCCCCCAAGAGACCCAGTACTTC.

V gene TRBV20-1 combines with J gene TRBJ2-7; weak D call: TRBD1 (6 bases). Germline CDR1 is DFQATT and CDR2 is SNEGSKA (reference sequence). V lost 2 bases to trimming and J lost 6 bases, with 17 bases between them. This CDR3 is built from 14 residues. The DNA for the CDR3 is TGCAGTGCTAGAATGGGGGCCACACACGGCGAGCAGTACTTC. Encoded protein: CSARMGATHGEQYF.

As DNA, the CDR3 is TGTGCCAGCAGCCAAGATTCGGACAAATATCAGCCCCAGCATTTT. It specifies CASSQDSDKYQPQHF. The chain joins TRBV3-1 to TRBJ1-5, with a weak D call TRBD1 (5 bases). Trimming stripped 0 bases from V and 5 bases from J, with 11 bases between. The CDR3 is 15 amino acids. Germline assignment: CDR1 LGHDT and CDR2 YNNKEL (reference sequence). The full variable domain, completed using reference TRBV3-1 and TRBJ1-5, is DTAVSQTPKYLVTQMGNDKSIKCEQNLGHDTMYWYKQDSKKFLKIMFSYNNKELIINETVPNRFSPKSPDKAHLNLHINSLELGDSAVYFCASSQDSDKYQPQHFGDGTRLSIL.

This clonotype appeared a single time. In DNA, the CDR3 is TGTGCCAGCAGTTCCCCCCGGATGTCCGCGGGCTATGGCTACACCTTC. This translates into CASSSPRMSAGYGYTF. The chain employs TRBV6-5 and TRBJ1-2, with D unresolved. The length of the CDR3 is 16 residues. Germline V lookup: CDR1 MNHEY, CDR2 SVGAGI. The V and J ends lost 4 bases and 4 bases respectively, with 19 bases between them.

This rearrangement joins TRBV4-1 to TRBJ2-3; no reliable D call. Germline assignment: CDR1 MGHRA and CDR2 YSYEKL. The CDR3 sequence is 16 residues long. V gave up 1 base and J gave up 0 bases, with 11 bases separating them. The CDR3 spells CASSQGVSGSTDTQYF. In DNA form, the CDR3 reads TGCGCCAGCAGCCAAGGGGTTTCCGGTAGCACAGATACGCAGTATTTT.

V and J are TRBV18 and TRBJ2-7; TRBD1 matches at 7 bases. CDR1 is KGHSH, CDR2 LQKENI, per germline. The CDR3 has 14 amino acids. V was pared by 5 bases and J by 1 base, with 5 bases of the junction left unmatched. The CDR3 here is CASSSTGLSYEQYV. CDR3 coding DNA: TGTGCCAGCTCATCGACAGGGCTATCCTACGAGCAGTACGTC.